The TCR beta chain described here comes from a study of regulatory T cells in long-lasting Graves disease. Study-wide results and limits: TRBV28 was favored in persistent disease, as were TRBJ1-2 and TRBJ2-5.

Germline CDR1 and CDR2: SGDLS and YYNGEE. CDR3 length: 14 residues. The ends were cut back, 0 bases at V and 4 bases at J, with 10 bases in the middle. Building the TCR beta libraries relied on iRepertoire HTBI primers, and CDR3 regions underwent Arm-PCR. Via MiXCR, TCRdb re-called the multiplex PCR reads, giving one row per CDR3 protein. The sample lists roughly 470,000 distinct CDR3 sequences, more than 20% seen once, with about 7.8% in the top ten. The time point: persistent/refractory GD, antithyroid drugs over 5 years with positive TRAb. PBMC RNA was the source of the TCR library. Graves' disease was diagnosed by American Thyroid Association guidelines. Tubes containing EDTA received nine milliliters of drawn peripheral blood. This clonotype was observed at least ten times. Its antigen is currently unknown.

This chain links TRBV9 with TRBJ2-5; D is ambiguous. Sequenced material: peripheral blood mononuclear cells (PBMCs), taken when the disease was refractory, from a patient treated with antithyroid drugs. This sequence originates from a female donor with Graves disease. The CDR3 reads CASSVGRFVETQYF. The CDR3 DNA is TGTGCCAGCAGCGTAGGTAGATTTGTAGAGACCCAGTACTTC.